This T cell receptor beta chain was retrieved from a study of response to subunit inactivated influenza vaccine. This clonotype showed up many times. The V segment lost 8 bases and the J segment 5 bases; nucleotides outside the gene matches: 6. CDR1 is MNHNS and CDR2 is SASEGT in the germline V gene. The CDR3 spans 13 residues. One entry per CDR3 protein results from TCRdb running MiXCR on the RT-PCR reads. The sample consists of 530,000 or so distinct CDR3 sequences, 12% to 15% of them appearing once. Specimen: PBMCs from blood, collected roughly 12 days after vaccination. This chain joins TRBV6-1 and TRBJ2-7; 10 bases match TRBD2. This TCR derives from a man between 45 and 60 years old who received an inactivated influenza vaccine. In DNA, the CDR3 is TGTGCCAGCCGGAGCGGGAGGGCCAACGAGCAGTACTTC. The encoded protein is CASRSGRANEQYF.